This T cell receptor beta chain was observed in a study of T cells after posttransplantation cyclophosphamide. Busulfan-fludarabine conditioning, marrow transplant, and cyclophosphamide on days +3 and +4 were administered. Assay used: immunoSEQ multiplex PCR; TCRdb lists only in-frame clones, some missing. The profile covers under 8,500 clones, with roughly four fifths appearing a single time and about 20% taken by the ten largest. The CDR3 consists of 15 residues. CDR1 is KGHSH and CDR2 is LQKENI in the germline V gene. Trimming took 6 bases from V and 0 from J, leaving 14 bases between them. The sequencing used PBMCs, collected approximately 1,400 days after allogeneic stem cell transplant with posttransplant cyclophosphamide. The chain couples TRBV18 to TRBJ2-5; D is unclear. The receptor's source is a male patient aged 25-45 years who received an allogeneic stem cell transplant from a related donor, was CMV-positive, and had acute GVHD only. The graft donor may be the source of some T cells. CDR3 loop: CASSPQTVYQETQYF. The CDR3 nucleotides are TGTGCCAGCTCTCCTCAAACTGTATACCAAGAGACCCAGTACTTC.